Listed below are T cell receptor beta chains from one sample, sequenced in a study of shared T cell receptors in the human thymus. TCRdb's copy holds only in-frame clones and misses some; the assay was immunoSEQ multiplex PCR. The sample records some 720,000 clones, roughly 90% being singletons. These data were likewise used in another study, on human thymus T cells.

The sequenced sample consisted of thymocytes. These TCRs come from a boy less than two years old with a congenital heart defect. Both conserved end residues are part of each CDR3. D genes are given only for firm matches. A row's size may be missing; if present it is once, few, many or a size class.

j_call: TRBJ2-7
clone_size: -
v_call: TRBV14
d_call: TRBD2
cdr3_aa: CASSQRLAGRYEQYF
cdr3_nt: TGTGCCAGCAGTCAACGACTAGCGGGCCGCTACGAGCAGTACTTC

j_call: TRBJ1-1
clone_size: -
v_call: TRBV6-4
d_call: TRBD1
cdr3_aa: CASSRGPDGNTEAFF
cdr3_nt: TGTGCCAGCAGCAGGGGGCCGGATGGGAACACTGAAGCTTTCTTT

j_call: TRBJ2-1
clone_size: -
v_call: TRBV4-3
d_call: -
cdr3_aa: CASSQDPVGQKYNEQFF
cdr3_nt: TGCGCCAGCAGCCAAGATCCGGTTGGGCAGAAGTACAATGAGCAGTTCTTC

j_call: TRBJ2-7
clone_size: -
v_call: TRBV4-2
d_call: TRBD2
cdr3_aa: CASSHTSRDAAGGPYEQYF
cdr3_nt: TGTGCCAGCAGCCACACCTCGCGGGACGCAGCGGGAGGGCCCTACGAGCAGTACTTC

j_call: TRBJ2-6
clone_size: -
v_call: TRBV25-1
d_call: -
cdr3_aa: CASSERDAECGANVLTF
cdr3_nt: TGTGCCAGCAGTGAACGGGATGCTGAGTGTGGGGCCAACGTCCTGACTTTC

j_call: TRBJ2-4
clone_size: -
v_call: TRBV11-3
d_call: -
cdr3_aa: CASSHRQGGDIQYF
cdr3_nt: TGTGCCAGCAGCCACCGACAGGGCGGGGACATTCAGTACTTC

j_call: TRBJ2-5
clone_size: -
v_call: TRBV5-6
d_call: TRBD1
cdr3_aa: CASSQNWDRGYQETQYF
cdr3_nt: TGTGCCAGCAGCCAAAATTGGGACAGGGGGTACCAAGAGACCCAGTACTTC

j_call: TRBJ2-1
clone_size: -
v_call: TRBV11-2
d_call: -
cdr3_aa: CASSTTGGIGNEQFF
cdr3_nt: TGTGCCAGCAGCACCACCGGCGGGATCGGCAATGAGCAGTTCTTC

j_call: TRBJ2-4
clone_size: -
v_call: TRBV7-2
d_call: TRBD1
cdr3_aa: CASSFVQVRTGKNIQYF
cdr3_nt: TGTGCCAGCAGCTTCGTACAGGTCAGGACAGGGAAAAACATTCAGTACTTC

j_call: TRBJ1-1
clone_size: -
v_call: TRBV2
d_call: -
cdr3_aa: CASRPGGGYTEAFF
cdr3_nt: TGTGCCAGCAGACCCGGGGGGGGTTACACTGAAGCTTTCTTT

j_call: TRBJ2-7
clone_size: -
v_call: TRBV15
d_call: TRBD2
cdr3_aa: CATSGLTGLAGSTLPYEQYF
cdr3_nt: TGTGCCACCAGCGGCCTTACGGGACTAGCGGGATCCACACTCCCCTACGAGCAGTACTTC

j_call: TRBJ2-1
clone_size: once
v_call: TRBV15
d_call: TRBD1
cdr3_aa: CATSRGTGYNEQFF
cdr3_nt: TGTGCCACCAGCAGAGGGACAGGGTACAATGAGCAGTTCTTC

j_call: TRBJ2-1
clone_size: -
v_call: TRBV14
d_call: TRBD2
cdr3_aa: CASSQGGVLAGGPYNEQFF
cdr3_nt: TGTGCCAGCAGCCAAGGGGGGGTTCTAGCGGGAGGGCCCTACAATGAGCAGTTCTTC

j_call: TRBJ2-3
clone_size: -
v_call: TRBV4-2
d_call: TRBD2
cdr3_aa: CASSQGRLAGGSDTQYF
cdr3_nt: TGTGCCAGCAGCCAAGGGCGGCTAGCGGGAGGTTCGGATACGCAGTATTTT

j_call: TRBJ1-5
clone_size: -
v_call: TRBV7-6
d_call: TRBD1
cdr3_aa: CASSLMGQGNQPQHF
cdr3_nt: TGTGCCAGCAGCTTAATGGGACAGGGAAATCAGCCCCAGCATTTT

j_call: TRBJ2-5
clone_size: -
v_call: TRBV5-4
d_call: TRBD1
cdr3_aa: CASRHRGRETQYF
cdr3_nt: TGTGCCAGCAGGCACAGGGGGCGGGAGACCCAGTACTTC

j_call: TRBJ1-1
clone_size: -
v_call: TRBV5-6
d_call: -
cdr3_aa: CASSLGRAGRGYVNTEAFF
cdr3_nt: TGTGCCAGCAGCTTGGGAAGGGCAGGAAGGGGGTATGTGAACACTGAAGCTTTCTTT

j_call: TRBJ2-2
clone_size: -
v_call: TRBV19
d_call: -
cdr3_aa: CASSPSRGRWMEGTGELFF
cdr3_nt: TGTGCCAGTAGTCCCTCCCGGGGTCGATGGATGGAGGGAACCGGGGAGCTGTTTTTT

j_call: TRBJ2-3
clone_size: -
v_call: TRBV29-1
d_call: TRBD1
cdr3_aa: CSVRTRTGGPDTQYF
cdr3_nt: TGCAGCGTTAGGACCCGGACAGGGGGTCCGGATACGCAGTATTTT

j_call: TRBJ2-2
clone_size: -
v_call: TRBV27
d_call: -
cdr3_aa: CASILREFGPGELFF
cdr3_nt: TGTGCCAGCATACTTAGGGAGTTTGGACCCGGGGAGCTGTTTTTT

j_call: TRBJ2-7
clone_size: -
v_call: TRBV29-1
d_call: -
cdr3_aa: CSVVGSLSYEQYF
cdr3_nt: TGCAGCGTTGTGGGCAGTTTAAGCTACGAGCAGTACTTC

j_call: TRBJ2-7
clone_size: -
v_call: TRBV19
d_call: TRBD1
cdr3_aa: CASSPEDRGRTYEQYF
cdr3_nt: TGTGCCAGTAGTCCTGAGGACAGGGGCCGTACCTACGAGCAGTACTTC

j_call: TRBJ2-7
clone_size: once
v_call: TRBV11-2
d_call: TRBD2
cdr3_aa: CASSFEREGSYEQYF
cdr3_nt: TGTGCCAGCAGCTTTGAACGGGAGGGGTCCTACGAGCAGTACTTC

j_call: TRBJ2-7
clone_size: -
v_call: TRBV7-9
d_call: TRBD2
cdr3_aa: CATQGLAGSSSYEQYF
cdr3_nt: TGTGCCACCCAAGGACTAGCGGGTTCTAGCTCCTACGAGCAGTACTTC

j_call: TRBJ1-2
clone_size: -
v_call: TRBV15
d_call: TRBD1
cdr3_aa: CATSPRTGGPTIYGYTF
cdr3_nt: TGTGCCACCAGCCCCCGGACAGGGGGACCCACCATCTATGGCTACACCTTC

j_call: TRBJ2-1
clone_size: -
v_call: TRBV2
d_call: TRBD2
cdr3_aa: CASNKLAALRPYNEQFF
cdr3_nt: TGTGCCAGCAATAAACTAGCGGCCCTACGCCCCTACAATGAGCAGTTCTTC

j_call: TRBJ2-7
clone_size: -
v_call: TRBV29-1
d_call: -
cdr3_aa: CSPAGWYEQYF
cdr3_nt: TGCAGCCCGGCGGGTTGGTACGAGCAGTACTTC

j_call: TRBJ2-7
clone_size: -
v_call: TRBV20-1
d_call: -
cdr3_aa: CSATTTHEQYF
cdr3_nt: TGCAGTGCTACGACTACCCACGAGCAGTACTTC

j_call: TRBJ2-3
clone_size: -
v_call: TRBV5-4
d_call: -
cdr3_aa: CASSLGSVSTDTQYF
cdr3_nt: TGTGCCAGCAGCTTGGGGAGCGTAAGCACAGATACGCAGTATTTT

j_call: TRBJ2-7
clone_size: once
v_call: TRBV6-5
d_call: TRBD2
cdr3_aa: CAAESSGRSQSRYF
cdr3_nt: TGTGCGGCGGAATCTAGCGGGAGGTCCCAGTCTCGGTACTTC

j_call: TRBJ2-5
clone_size: -
v_call: TRBV7-2
d_call: TRBD2
cdr3_aa: CASSALAEETQYF
cdr3_nt: TGTGCCAGCAGCGCCCTAGCGGAAGAGACCCAGTACTTC

j_call: TRBJ2-2
clone_size: -
v_call: TRBV25-1
d_call: TRBD2
cdr3_aa: CASSPHCASGLNTGELFF
cdr3_nt: TGTGCCAGCAGTCCCCATTGTGCTAGCGGATTGAACACCGGGGAGCTGTTTTTT

j_call: TRBJ2-2
clone_size: -
v_call: TRBV7-2
d_call: TRBD1
cdr3_aa: CATRTGRSNTGELFF
cdr3_nt: TGTGCCACTCGGACAGGGCGATCCAACACCGGGGAGCTGTTTTTT

j_call: TRBJ2-1
clone_size: few
v_call: TRBV27
d_call: -
cdr3_aa: CASSSRRHPREQFF
cdr3_nt: TGTGCCAGCAGTTCCCGCCGCCATCCGCGGGAGCAGTTCTTC

j_call: TRBJ2-5
clone_size: -
v_call: TRBV28
d_call: TRBD1
cdr3_aa: CASSLGTAQETQYF
cdr3_nt: TGTGCCAGCAGTTTGGGGACAGCTCAAGAGACCCAGTACTTC

j_call: TRBJ2-4
clone_size: -
v_call: TRBV5-1
d_call: TRBD2
cdr3_aa: CASSLTGTSGSGRAKNIQYF
cdr3_nt: TGCGCCAGCAGTCTTACCGGGACTAGCGGGAGCGGTCGAGCCAAAAACATTCAGTACTTC

j_call: TRBJ2-3
clone_size: -
v_call: TRBV27
d_call: TRBD2
cdr3_aa: CASSLRTSGSTDTQYF
cdr3_nt: TGTGCCAGCAGTTTAAGGACTAGCGGAAGCACAGATACGCAGTATTTT

j_call: TRBJ2-5
clone_size: -
v_call: TRBV10-2
d_call: -
cdr3_aa: CASTQTGRRGQETQYF
cdr3_nt: TGCGCCAGCACTCAAACCGGCAGGAGAGGGCAAGAGACCCAGTACTTC

j_call: TRBJ2-5
clone_size: -
v_call: TRBV7-9
d_call: -
cdr3_aa: CASSLPGQETQYF
cdr3_nt: TGTGCCAGCAGCTTACCGGGACAAGAGACCCAGTACTTC

j_call: TRBJ2-7
clone_size: -
v_call: TRBV19
d_call: -
cdr3_aa: CASSTKITTGSYEQYF
cdr3_nt: TGTGCCAGTAGTACCAAGATAACGACAGGATCCTACGAGCAGTACTTC

j_call: TRBJ2-1
clone_size: -
v_call: TRBV6-1
d_call: TRBD2
cdr3_aa: CASSASAGDNEQFF
cdr3_nt: TGTGCCAGCAGTGCAAGCGCGGGGGACAATGAGCAGTTCTTC

j_call: TRBJ2-7
clone_size: -
v_call: TRBV19
d_call: TRBD1
cdr3_aa: CASSIDGTGAYEQYF
cdr3_nt: TGTGCCAGTAGTATAGACGGGACAGGGGCCTACGAGCAGTACTTC

j_call: TRBJ1-1
clone_size: few
v_call: TRBV29-1
d_call: -
cdr3_aa: CSVVEIGTEAFF
cdr3_nt: TGCAGCGTTGTGGAAATCGGGACTGAAGCTTTCTTT

j_call: TRBJ2-2
clone_size: few
v_call: TRBV30
d_call: -
cdr3_aa: CAWSAQNTGELFF
cdr3_nt: TGTGCCTGGAGTGCCCAGAACACCGGGGAGCTGTTTTTT

j_call: TRBJ1-3
clone_size: -
v_call: TRBV7-8
d_call: -
cdr3_aa: CASSLRRPLPEDTGNTIYF
cdr3_nt: TGTGCCAGCAGCTTAAGGAGGCCGCTCCCCGAAGATACTGGAAACACCATATATTTT

j_call: TRBJ2-7
clone_size: -
v_call: TRBV5-6
d_call: -
cdr3_aa: CASSLGRGTLYEQYF
cdr3_nt: TGTGCCAGCAGCTTGGGACGGGGGACCCTCTACGAGCAGTACTTC